Listed below are T cell receptor beta chains from one sample, sequenced in a study of T cells in Graves' hyperthyroidism and ophthalmopathy. MiXCR was run by TCRdb on the multiplex PCR reads, yielding one entry per CDR3 protein. Here the sample spans 350,000 to 450,000 distinct CDR3 sequences, more than 12% being singletons. The sample comprised blood. All receptors derive from a man aged 50 to 60 with Graves' ophthalmopathy. Both conserved end residues are trimmed from each CDR3. Not every row has a clone size; where given, it reads once, few, many or a size class.

few	TRBV2	TRBJ1-1	ASSEGRTGNTEAF
many	TRBV11-3	TRBJ2-1	ASSLVGSSVTGAYNEQF
many	TRBV30	TRBJ1-5	AWSPGGRDQPQH
-	TRBV18	TRBJ2-3	TSSPTSGTDTQY
few	TRBV15	TRBJ2-1	ATRGVFYDEQF
many	TRBV2	TRBJ1-5	ASSDPGPQH
few	TRBV29-1	TRBJ2-2	SVLWGPGTATGGELF
many	TRBV6-1	TRBJ2-3	ASSEWGQTTDTQY
many	TRBV28	TRBJ1-2	ASSYDRVGYGYT
many	TRBV30	TRBJ2-7	AWRGPGPYEQY
many	TRBV27	TRBJ1-1	ASSLSQTLSTEAF
many	TRBV27	TRBJ1-1	ASSLSKEQGMNTEAF
-	TRBV7-2	TRBJ2-1	ASNLALGGYEQF
many	TRBV30	TRBJ2-7	AWSPSSYEQY
few	TRBV20-1	TRBJ1-5	SAGLGTGYNQPQH
many	TRBV5-1	TRBJ2-1	ASSLDTNEQF
many	TRBV5-6	TRBJ2-5	ASSLYGGQETQY
many	TRBV5-1	TRBJ1-1	ASSMGGSTEAF
many	TRBV28	TRBJ2-7	ASSLHGSGDYEQY
-	TRBV7-9	TRBJ2-3	ASSQGQGAGDTQY
-	TRBV25-1	TRBJ2-5	ASRGAKTQY
few	TRBV7-8	TRBJ1-3	ASRYGRGHGNTIY
many	TRBV28	TRBJ2-5	ASSSRQIQETQY
many	TRBV11-2	TRBJ2-7	ASSLGVAGAYEQY
-	TRBV4-2	TRBJ1-4	ASSQGGGGGEKLF
-	TRBV6-1	TRBJ2-3	ASSTRLAGSTDTQY
-	TRBV20-1	TRBJ2-1	SALPLAEFYNEQF
-	TRBV10-3	TRBJ1-2	AISERQGGGYT
-	TRBV12-3/TRBV12-4	TRBJ2-2	ASRVGNTGELF
-	TRBV16	TRBJ1-2	ASRRGGEGYT
few	TRBV20-1	TRBJ1-1	SARRPEATEAF
-	TRBV30	TRBJ1-1	AWGRVRQGRWTEAF
-	TRBV12-3/TRBV12-4	TRBJ2-2	ASSLRGRLAGIGELF
many	TRBV29-1	TRBJ2-7	SVVPLGSYEQY
once	TRBV6-5	TRBJ2-1	ASSYRTSGANEQF